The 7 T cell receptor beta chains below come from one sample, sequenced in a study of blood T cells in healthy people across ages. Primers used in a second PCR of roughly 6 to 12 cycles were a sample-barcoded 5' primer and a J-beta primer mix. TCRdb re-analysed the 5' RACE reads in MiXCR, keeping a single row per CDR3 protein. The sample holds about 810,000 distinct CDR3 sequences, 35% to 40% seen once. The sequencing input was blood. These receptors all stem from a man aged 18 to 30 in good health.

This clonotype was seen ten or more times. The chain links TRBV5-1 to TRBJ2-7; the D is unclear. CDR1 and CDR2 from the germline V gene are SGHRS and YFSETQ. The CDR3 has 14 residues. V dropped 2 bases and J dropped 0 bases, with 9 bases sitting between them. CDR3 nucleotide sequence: TGCGCCAGCAGCTTTGCGGAGAGCTCCTACGAGCAGTACTTC. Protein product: CASSFAESSYEQYF.

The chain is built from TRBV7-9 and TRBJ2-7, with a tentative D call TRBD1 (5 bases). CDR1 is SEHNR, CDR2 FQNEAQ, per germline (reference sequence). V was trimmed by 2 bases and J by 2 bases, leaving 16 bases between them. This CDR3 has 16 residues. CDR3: CASSLPLGQTTYEQYF. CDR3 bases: TGTGCCAGCAGCTTACCCCTGGGGCAGACAACCTACGAGCAGTACTTC. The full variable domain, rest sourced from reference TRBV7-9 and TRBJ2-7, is DTGVSQNPRHKITKRGQNVTFRCDPISEHNRLYWYRQTLGQGPEFLTYFQNEAQLEKSRLLSDRFSAERPKGSFSTLEIQRTEQGDSAMYLCASSLPLGQTTYEQYFGPGTRLTVT.

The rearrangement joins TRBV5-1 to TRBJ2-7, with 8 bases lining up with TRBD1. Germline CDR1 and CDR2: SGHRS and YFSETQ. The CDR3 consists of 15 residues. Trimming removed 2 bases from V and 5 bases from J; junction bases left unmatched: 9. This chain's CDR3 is CASSFRQGASDEQYF. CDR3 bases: TGCGCCAGCAGCTTTAGGCAGGGGGCTTCTGACGAGCAGTACTTC.

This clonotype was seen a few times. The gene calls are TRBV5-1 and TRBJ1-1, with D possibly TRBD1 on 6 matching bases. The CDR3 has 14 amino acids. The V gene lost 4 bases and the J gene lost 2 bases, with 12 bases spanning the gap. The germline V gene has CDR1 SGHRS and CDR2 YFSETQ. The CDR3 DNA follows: TGCGCCAGCAGCGCCCGGGACACTAACACTGAAGCTTTCTTT. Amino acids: CASSARDTNTEAFF.

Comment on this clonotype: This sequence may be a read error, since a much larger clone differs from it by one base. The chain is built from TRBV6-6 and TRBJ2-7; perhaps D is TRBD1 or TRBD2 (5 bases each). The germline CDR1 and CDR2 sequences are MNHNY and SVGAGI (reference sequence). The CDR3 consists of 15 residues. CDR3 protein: CANSYSGALLYEQYF. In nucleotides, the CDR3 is TGTGCCAACAGTTACTCCGGGGCCTTACTCTACGAGCAGTACTTC.

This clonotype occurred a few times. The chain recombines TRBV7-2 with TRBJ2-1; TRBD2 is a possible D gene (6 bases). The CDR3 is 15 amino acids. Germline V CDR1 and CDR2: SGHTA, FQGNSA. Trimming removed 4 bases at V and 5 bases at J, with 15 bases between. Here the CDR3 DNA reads TGTGCCAGCAGCTCAGCGGGTCGGAGGGACAATGAGCAGTTCTTC. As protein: CASSSAGRRDNEQFF.

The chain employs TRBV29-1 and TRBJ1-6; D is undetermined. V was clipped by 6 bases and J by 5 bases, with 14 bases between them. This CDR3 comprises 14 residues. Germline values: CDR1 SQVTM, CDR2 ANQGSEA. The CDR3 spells CSVLTGSHNSPLHF. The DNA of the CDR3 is TGCAGCGTCTTAACGGGCAGCCATAATTCACCCCTCCACTTT.